These T cell receptor beta chains were read from a single sample in a study of Ad26.COV2.S vaccination and SARS-CoV-2 variants. The table came from immunoSEQ multiplex PCR; TCRdb's copy has only in-frame clones and leaves some out. The sample shows hundreds of thousands of clones, around nine tenths of them seen only once. Here the sequenced sample was peripheral blood, taken in a trial of Ad26.COV2.S vaccine versus placebo. The receptor source for this set is a person between 18 and 60 years old who received the Ad26.COV2.S COVID-19 vaccine or a placebo. Both conserved end residues are trimmed from each CDR3.

>TRBV4-1
ASSQDWAGGYNEQF
>TRBV5-5
ASSLTGGMNTEAF
>TRBV29-1
SVASSGRAYNEQF
>TRBV6-5
ASRSGLAYEQY
>TRBV19
ASSIAAWEGVGEQF
>TRBV19
ASNPTGEGTDTQY
>TRBV5-1
ASSLTDMNTGELF
>TRBV5-5
ASSLVPGRDSGEQY
>TRBV30
AWAGAYNEKLF
>TRBV24-1
ATSDYRALTGDEQF
>TRBV10-3
AISSGNTDTQY
>TRBV9
ASSVAARRNTGELF
>TRBV30
AWSQDRTGQFNEKLF
>TRBV10-3
AISEKGGASYNEQF
>TRBV5-6
ASSQGVSYNEQF
>TRBV2
ASSEQGADTQY
>TRBV7-2
ASSWGSGGETQY
>TRBV6-5
ASSRPGTRETQY
>TRBV2
ASRGAWGNYGYT
>TRBV6-2/TRBV6-3
ASSYFGLAGASEQY
>TRBV6-5
ASSLRVMNTEAF
>TRBV7-9
ASSLVAANEKLF
>TRBV9
ASSLGQNNEKLF
>TRBV15
ATSRSGLTYGYT
>TRBV27
ASRSFDRGSEQY
>TRBV2
ASSEALLGLVGEQF
>TRBV23-1
ASSQSPEGQGEVEQY
>TRBV7-9
ASSLDRGGYT
>TRBV18
ASSPYQITGTGNTIY
>TRBV5-1
ASSRTSGSMGTDTQY
>TRBV3-1/TRBV3-2
ASSQVLPATNEKLF
>TRBV7-9
AIPFDGRQYTGELF
>TRBV28
ASSSPSGPYEQY
>TRBV3-1/TRBV3-2
ASSQDSGYSGNTIY
>TRBV7-2
ASSLAGTLSYEQY
>TRBV2
ASSAGRWDTEAF
>TRBV5-4
ASSRGLAGGGSYNEQF